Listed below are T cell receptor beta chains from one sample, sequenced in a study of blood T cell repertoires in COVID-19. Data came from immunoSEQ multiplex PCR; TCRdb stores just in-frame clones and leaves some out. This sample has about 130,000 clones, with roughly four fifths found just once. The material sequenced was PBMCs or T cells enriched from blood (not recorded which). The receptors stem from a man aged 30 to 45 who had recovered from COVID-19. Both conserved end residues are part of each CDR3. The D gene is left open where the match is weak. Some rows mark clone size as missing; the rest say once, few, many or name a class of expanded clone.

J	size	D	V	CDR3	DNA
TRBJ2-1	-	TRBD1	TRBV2	CASIPDRAQDEQFF	TGTGCCAGCATTCCTGACAGGGCTCAAGATGAGCAGTTCTTC
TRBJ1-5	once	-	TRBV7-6	CASSPQGGNQPQHF	TGTGCCAGCAGCCCCCAGGGTGGGAATCAGCCCCAGCATTTT
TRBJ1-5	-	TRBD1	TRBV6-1	CASSEQGVDNQPQHF	TGTGCCAGCAGTGAACAGGGGGTAGACAATCAGCCCCAGCATTTT
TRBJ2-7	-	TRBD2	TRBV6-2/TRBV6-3	CASSPMYGSGFYEQYF	TGTGCCAGCAGCCCCATGTATGGTAGCGGGTTCTACGAGCAGTACTTC
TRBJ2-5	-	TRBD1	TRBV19	CASSIDRTGDQETQYF	TGTGCCAGTAGTATAGATCGGACAGGTGACCAAGAGACCCAGTACTTC
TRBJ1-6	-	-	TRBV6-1	CASSDAQGFSPLHF	TGTGCCAGCAGTGACGCACAGGGTTTTTCACCCCTCCACTTT
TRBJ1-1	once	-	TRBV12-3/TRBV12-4	CASSLSGKTEAFF	TGTGCCAGCAGTCTCTCGGGTAAGACTGAAGCTTTCTTT
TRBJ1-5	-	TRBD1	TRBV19	CASTADRLSNQPQHF	TGTGCCAGTACCGCGGACAGGCTTAGCAATCAGCCCCAGCATTTT
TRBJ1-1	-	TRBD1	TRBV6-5	CASRGQGAGDTEAFF	TGTGCCAGCAGAGGACAGGGGGCTGGTGACACTGAAGCTTTCTTT
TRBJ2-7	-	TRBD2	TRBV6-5	CASSYSTSGRGEQYF	TGTGCCAGCAGTTACTCGACTAGCGGGAGGGGCGAGCAGTACTTC
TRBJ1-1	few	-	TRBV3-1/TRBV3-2	CASSQDGGFAEAFF	TGTGCCAGCAGCCAAGATGGGGGCTTCGCTGAAGCTTTCTTT
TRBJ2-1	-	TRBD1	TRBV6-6	CASSYSDTGALNEQFF	TGTGCCAGCAGTTACTCTGACACAGGGGCCCTCAATGAGCAGTTCTTC
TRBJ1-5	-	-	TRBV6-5	CASSYLGRGQPQHF	TGTGCCAGCAGTTACTTGGGGAGGGGTCAGCCCCAGCATTTT
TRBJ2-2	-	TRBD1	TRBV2	CASSKQGASTGELFF	TGTGCCAGCAGCAAGCAGGGGGCGTCCACCGGGGAGCTGTTTTTT
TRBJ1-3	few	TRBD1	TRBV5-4	CASSHPGTDSGNTIYF	TGTGCCAGCAGCCACCCCGGGACAGACTCTGGAAACACCATATATTTT
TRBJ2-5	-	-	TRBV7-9	CASSSTMQETQYF	TGTGCCAGCAGCTCGACAATGCAAGAGACCCAGTACTTC
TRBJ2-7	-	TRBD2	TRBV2	CASSEGASGSNEQYF	TGTGCCAGCAGTGAAGGGGCTAGCGGGAGCAACGAGCAGTACTTC
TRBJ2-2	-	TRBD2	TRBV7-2	CASSPTSGRLTGELFF	TGTGCCAGCAGCCCCACTAGCGGGAGGCTTACCGGGGAGCTGTTTTTT
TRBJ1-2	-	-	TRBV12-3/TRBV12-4	CASSANNYGYTF	TGTGCCAGCAGCGCGAACAACTATGGCTACACCTTC
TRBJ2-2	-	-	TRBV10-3	CAISGGDKNTGELFF	TGTGCCATTTCCGGGGGAGACAAGAACACCGGGGAGCTGTTTTTT
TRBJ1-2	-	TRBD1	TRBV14	CASSQDLRDSYGYTF	TGTGCCAGCAGCCAAGATCTCAGGGACAGTTATGGCTACACCTTC
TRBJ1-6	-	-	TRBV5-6	CASSLAAYSYNSPLHF	TGTGCCAGCAGCTTGGCAGCGTACTCCTATAATTCACCCCTCCACTTT
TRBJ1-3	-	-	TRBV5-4	CASSRGGAAGNTIYF	TGTGCCAGCAGCCGCGGGGGCGCAGCTGGAAACACCATATATTTT
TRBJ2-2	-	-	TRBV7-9	CASSLDRTNTGELFF	TGTGCCAGCAGCTTAGACAGAACGAACACCGGGGAGCTGTTTTTT
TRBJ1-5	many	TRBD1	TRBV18	CASSPDRGGNQPQHF	TGTGCCAGCTCACCGGACAGGGGAGGCAATCAGCCCCAGCATTTT
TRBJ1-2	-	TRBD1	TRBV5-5	CASSLVGQGTEGYTF	TGTGCCAGCAGCTTGGTTGGACAGGGGACGGAGGGCTACACCTTC
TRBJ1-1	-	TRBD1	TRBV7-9	CASSSFGTGAPGMNTEAFF	TGTGCCAGCAGCTCTTTTGGGACAGGGGCGCCGGGAATGAACACTGAAGCTTTCTTT
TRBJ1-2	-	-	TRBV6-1	CASSEAGGEYGYTF	TGTGCCAGCAGTGAGGCGGGCGGAGAATATGGCTACACCTTC
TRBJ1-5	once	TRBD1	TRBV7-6	CASYLDRISNQPQHF	TGTGCCAGTTATTTGGACAGGATTAGCAATCAGCCCCAGCATTTT
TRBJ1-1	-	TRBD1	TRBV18	CASSPNPDRERGAFF	TGTGCCAGCTCACCAAATCCGGACAGGGAGAGAGGAGCTTTCTTT
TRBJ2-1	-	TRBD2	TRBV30	CAGGGTSGYNEQFF	TGTGCCGGAGGAGGGACTAGCGGATACAATGAGCAGTTCTTC
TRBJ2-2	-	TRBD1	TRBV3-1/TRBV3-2	CASSQDRDRVFAGELFF	TGTGCCAGCAGCCAAGATCGCGACAGGGTTTTTGCCGGGGAGCTGTTTTTT
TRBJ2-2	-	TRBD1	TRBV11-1	CASSLTGATGELFF	TGTGCCAGCTCCCTGACAGGGGCAACCGGGGAGCTGTTTTTT
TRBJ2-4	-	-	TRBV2	CASSENFLAKNIQYF	TGTGCCAGCAGTGAGAACTTCCTAGCCAAAAACATTCAGTACTTC
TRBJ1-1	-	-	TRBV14	CASSPHRRREGSTEAFF	TGTGCCAGCAGCCCACACCGAAGGAGGGAGGGAAGCACTGAAGCTTTCTTT
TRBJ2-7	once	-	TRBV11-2	CASSLGDGAEQYF	TGTGCCAGCAGCTTAGGCGATGGAGCCGAGCAGTACTTC
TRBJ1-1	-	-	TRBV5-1	CASSLGQGSTEAFF	TGCGCCAGCAGCTTGGGACAAGGGAGCACTGAAGCTTTCTTT
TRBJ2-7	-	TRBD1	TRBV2	CASSRDRGRYEQYF	TGTGCCAGCAGTCGAGACAGGGGGAGGTACGAGCAGTACTTC
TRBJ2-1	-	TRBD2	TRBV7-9	CASSRAGGYNEQFF	TGTGCCAGCAGCCGGGCGGGAGGCTACAATGAGCAGTTCTTC
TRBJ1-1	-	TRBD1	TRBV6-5	CASRAGTGNTEAFF	TGTGCCAGCAGAGCCGGGACAGGGAACACTGAAGCTTTCTTT
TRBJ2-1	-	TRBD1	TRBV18	CASSPPAGGYLNEQFF	TGTGCCAGCTCACCACCGGCAGGGGGCTATCTCAATGAGCAGTTCTTC
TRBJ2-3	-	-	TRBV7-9	CASSVSGSPPDTQYF	TGTGCCAGCAGCGTATCCGGGTCCCCCCCGGATACGCAGTATTTT
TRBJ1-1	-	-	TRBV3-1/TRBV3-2	CASSQAQNTEAFF	TGTGCCAGCAGCCAAGCCCAGAACACTGAAGCTTTCTTT
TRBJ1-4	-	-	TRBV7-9	CASSFQQGNEKLFF	TGTGCCAGCAGCTTCCAACAGGGTAATGAAAAACTGTTTTTT